The 21 T cell receptor beta chains below come from one sample, sequenced in a study of control samples from healthy donors and cancer patients. Libraries were prepared by immunoSEQ multiplex PCR; TCRdb keeps only in-frame clonotypes and omits some of them. The table includes 100,000 to 150,000 clones, approximately 90% detected once. The material sequenced was blood. These receptors were taken from a young woman in good health.

The chain is built from TRBV30 and TRBJ2-7; D is ambiguous. V was clipped by 1 base and J by 0 bases, with 7 bases between them. The CDR3 extends over 13 amino acids. Looked up from germline, CDR1 is GTSNPN and CDR2 is SVGIG (reference sequence). CDR3 loop: CAWSEASSYEQYF. CDR3 sequence (DNA): TGTGCCTGGAGTGAAGCGAGCTCCTACGAGCAGTACTTC. Using reference TRBV30 and TRBJ2-7 for the parts outside the CDR3, the full variable domain is SQTIHQWPATLVQPVGSPLSLECTVEGTSNPNLYWYRQAAGRGLQLLFYSVGIGQISSEVPQNLSASRPQDRQFILSSKKLLLSDSGFYLCAWSEASSYEQYFGPGTRLTVT.

This clone was seen a handful of times. This chain links TRBV27 with TRBJ2-6, with D unclear. The CDR3 totals 16 residues. Per germline, CDR1 MNHEY and CDR2 SMNVEV (reference sequence). Trimming shortened V by 2 bases and J by 0 bases, and 8 bases separated the two germline ends. The CDR3 region is CASSLRLSSGANVLTF. The DNA for the CDR3 is TGTGCCAGCAGTTTACGACTTTCCTCTGGGGCCAACGTCCTGACTTTC.

This chain uses TRBV4-3 with TRBJ2-1, with 9 bases aligning to TRBD2. The V and J ends lost 0 bases and 4 bases, in that order; junction bases with no gene match: 7. Germline-derived CDR1 and CDR2 are LGHNA and YSLEER. The CDR3 sequence is 17 residues long. The CDR3 DNA is TGCGCCAGCAGCCAAGATTTGGCTAGCGGGGAGTACAATGAGCAGTTCTTC. Its translation is CASSQDLASGEYNEQFF.

The J gene is TRBJ1-1, the V gene TRBV3-1 (or the pseudogene TRBV3-2); D not certain. The germline V gene encodes CDR1 LGHDT and CDR2 YNNKEL (reference sequence). CDR3 length: 12 amino acids. With 1 base removed from V and 10 bases from J, the gap between germline ends came to 10 bases. CDR3 protein: CASSQGWVGAFF. The CDR3 DNA reads as TGTGCCAGCAGCCAAGGTTGGGTGGGAGCTTTCTTT.

The CDR3 sequence: CASRDTVGLAEETQYF. Written as DNA, the CDR3 is TGTGCCAGCAGGGATACCGTGGGACTAGCCGAAGAGACCCAGTACTTC. The gene calls are TRBV6-6 and TRBJ2-5; 9 bases match TRBD2. Trimming cost V 6 bases and J 3 bases; bases outside gene matches: 11. This CDR3 is built from 16 residues. Germline V gene data show CDR1 as MNHNY and CDR2 as SVGAGI (reference sequence).

This clone was observed a single time. The chain joins TRBV18 to TRBJ2-5; the match to TRBD2 covers 13 bases. The junction had 2 bases not matched to a gene; V was cut back by 4 bases and J by 0 bases. The CDR3 is 16 residues long. Germline assignment: CDR1 KGHSH and CDR2 LQKENI. The CDR3 nucleotides are TGTGCCAGCTCACGGGGGACTAGCGGGAACCAAGAGACCCAGTACTTC. Translated, it gives CASSRGTSGNQETQYF.

The chain has TRBV6-2 or TRBV6-3 and TRBJ2-3; 7 nucleotides match TRBD2. Germline trimming cut 3 bases from V and 2 bases from J; bases unmatched to any gene: 11. Germline V gene lookup returns CDR1 MNHEY and CDR2 SVGEGT. The CDR3 runs to 17 residues. In nucleotides, the CDR3 is TGTGCCAGCAGTTATTTGACCCTAGCGGACTTCACAGATACGCAGTATTTT. Translation: CASSYLTLADFTDTQYF.

V usage is TRBV15 and J usage is TRBJ2-5; tentative D call: TRBD1 (5 bases). The V gene lost 0 bases and the J gene lost 6 bases, with 11 bases spanning the gap. This CDR3 region has 14 residues. In germline, CDR1 is LNHNV, CDR2 YYDKDF (reference sequence). The CDR3: CATSRDARVKTQYF. In DNA, the CDR3 is TGTGCCACCAGCAGAGATGCCAGGGTCAAGACCCAGTACTTC.

The chain carries TRBV6-5 and TRBJ2-7, with TRBD1 identical over 8 bases. V shed 6 bases and J 4 bases; nucleotides not matched to a gene: 11. The CDR3 is made up of 15 amino acids. Germline V gene data show CDR1 as MNHEY and CDR2 as SVGAGI. The CDR3, as DNA: TGTGCCAGCAGACACCAGACAGGGGTGTTTTACGAGCAGTACTTC. Protein: CASRHQTGVFYEQYF.

The DNA for the CDR3 is TGTGCCAGCAGTTATCGGTCACAGGGGAGGGGTCAGCCCCAGCATTTT. Protein sequence: CASSYRSQGRGQPQHF. J is TRBJ1-5 and V is TRBV28; 7 bases agree with TRBD1. CDR1 is MDHEN, CDR2 SYDVKM, per germline. V shed 4 bases and J 6 bases; nucleotides not matched to a gene: 12. The CDR3 sequence is 16 residues long.

The genes are TRBV10-2 and TRBJ2-4; possible D gene TRBD1, 6 bases. Looked up from germline, CDR1 is WSHSY and CDR2 is SAAADI. V lost 6 bases and J 1 base, leaving 19 bases between the germline ends. This CDR3 spans 17 amino acids. The CDR3 loop is CASRDSLLQVAKNIQYF. CDR3 nucleotide sequence: TGCGCCAGCAGGGACAGTTTACTTCAAGTGGCCAAAAACATTCAGTACTTC.

V is TRBV10-3 and J is TRBJ2-3; D call uncertain. Germline V CDR1 and CDR2: ENHRY, SYGVKD. The CDR3 contains 16 residues. The germline V and J ends were trimmed by 6 bases and 1 base, with 17 bases remaining between them. The CDR3 spells CAIRGGAPLGTDTQYF. CDR3 in DNA: TGTGCCATCAGGGGCGGCGCACCTCTTGGCACAGATACGCAGTATTTT.

The CDR3 DNA reads as TGTGCCAGTAGTATACCACCAGGGTTCGCGAACACTGAAGCTTTCTTT. Amino acid sequence: CASSIPPGFANTEAFF. The chain links TRBV19 to TRBJ1-1, with D possibly matching TRBD1 (5 bases). CDR1 is LNHDA and CDR2 is SQIVND in the germline V gene (reference sequence). This CDR3 region has 16 residues. The V end lost 2 bases, the J end lost 1 base, and 14 bases lay between the germline ends.

The rearrangement uses TRBV7-3 and TRBJ2-1, with 11 bases fitting TRBD2. The germline gives CDR1 SGHTA, CDR2 FQGTGA. The CDR3 totals 17 residues. With 2 bases clipped from V and 4 bases from J, the junction kept 7 bases outside the gene matches. The CDR3: CASSLAPTSGRYNEQFF. The CDR3 nucleotides read TGTGCCAGCAGCTTAGCCCCCACTAGCGGGAGATACAATGAGCAGTTCTTC.

The rearrangement uses TRBV3-1 (or the pseudogene TRBV3-2) and TRBJ1-1; D is perhaps TRBD1 (5 bases). V was clipped by 6 bases and J by 9 bases, with 17 bases between them. Looked up from germline, CDR1 is LGHDT and CDR2 is YNNKEL (reference sequence). The length of the CDR3 is 13 residues. For the CDR3, the DNA is TGTGCCAGCAGTCCTACTACCGGGGCGAAAGCTTTCTTT. It is translated as CASSPTTGAKAFF.

This chain uses TRBV5-4 with TRBJ2-2; D possibly matches TRBD1 or TRBD2 (6 bases each). Germline V lookup: CDR1 SGHNT, CDR2 YYREEE (reference sequence). V gave up 4 bases and J gave up 6 bases, with 16 bases separating them. The CDR3 consists of 15 residues. The CDR3 sequence is CASSPEGGMAGELFF. DNA of the CDR3: TGTGCCAGCAGCCCGGAGGGGGGTATGGCCGGGGAGCTGTTTTTT.

The chain uses TRBV4-3 and TRBJ1-2, with D possibly matching TRBD1 (5 bases). Germline CDR1 is LGHNA and CDR2 is YSLEER. V shed 0 bases and J shed 3 bases, with 14 bases lying between them. This CDR3 is 16 amino acids long. The CDR3 reads CASSQDPGRVDYGYTF. DNA of the CDR3: TGCGCCAGCAGCCAAGATCCAGGCAGGGTCGACTATGGCTACACCTTC.

This clone showed up just once. The chain recombines TRBV3-1 (or the pseudogene TRBV3-2) with TRBJ2-5; no firm D call. The V gene's germline CDR1 is LGHDT and CDR2 YNNKEL (reference sequence). The CDR3 sequence is 13 residues long. V lost 4 bases and J lost 1, with 7 bases in between. The CDR3 DNA follows: TGTGCCAGCAGCCTCCAGATCCAAGAGACCCAGTACTTC. It translates to CASSLQIQETQYF.

The chain couples TRBV9 to TRBJ2-3; 9 positions match TRBD2. The CDR3 covers 15 residues. The germline gives CDR1 SGDLS, CDR2 YYNGEE. The V and J ends lost 0 bases and 6 bases, in that order; junction bases with no gene match: 5. CDR3 coding DNA: TGTGCCAGCAGCGTAGTGGCTAGCGGGACGGATACGCAGTATTTT. Translated: CASSVVASGTDTQYF.

CDR3 residues: CATSDPTVDRREGLTDTQYF. CDR3 coding DNA: TGTGCCACCAGTGATCCGACGGTGGATCGGAGGGAAGGGCTTACAGATACGCAGTATTTT. This chain uses TRBV24-1 with TRBJ2-3; D perhaps matches TRBD2 (6 bases). Germline V lookup: CDR1 KGHDR, CDR2 SFDVKD. The ends were cut back, 3 bases at V and 3 bases at J, with 27 bases in the middle. The CDR3 loop spans 20 amino acids.

This clone was recorded only once. The chain joins TRBV7-2 to TRBJ2-7, with D maybe TRBD2 (6 bases). Germline loops: CDR1 SGHTA, CDR2 FQGNSA. The V end lost 1 base, the J end lost 2 bases, and 12 bases lay between the germline ends. The CDR3 extends over 15 amino acids. In DNA, the CDR3 is TGTGCCAGCAGCTTAGGGACGGGGGTGGCCTACGAGCAGTACTTC. Its protein product is CASSLGTGVAYEQYF.